This T cell receptor (beta chain) was profiled in a study of CD8 T cells in Susac syndrome. The RNA, about 0.5 to 1 ug, was put through reverse transcription using random hexamers. Via MiXCR, TCRdb re-called the immunoSEQ multiplex PCR reads, giving one row per CDR3 protein. The table has about 110,000 distinct CDR3 sequences, around 94% seen once. Germline V gene data show CDR1 as SGDLS and CDR2 as YYNGEE. The V segment lost 4 bases and the J segment 4 bases; nucleotides outside the gene matches: 9. The CDR3 totals 15 residues. Isolation of CD8+ and CD4+ T cells was performed negatively, whereas enrichment of TEMRA cells was done by FACS.

The source material was CD8+ T cells from PBMCs. This clonotype originated in a human donor with Susac syndrome. The V and J genes are TRBV9 and TRBJ2-3; 7 nucleotides align to TRBD2. CDR3 sequence: CASSPRLAAADTQYF. As DNA, the CDR3 is TGTGCCAGCAGCCCCAGACTAGCTGCCGCAGATACGCAGTATTTT.